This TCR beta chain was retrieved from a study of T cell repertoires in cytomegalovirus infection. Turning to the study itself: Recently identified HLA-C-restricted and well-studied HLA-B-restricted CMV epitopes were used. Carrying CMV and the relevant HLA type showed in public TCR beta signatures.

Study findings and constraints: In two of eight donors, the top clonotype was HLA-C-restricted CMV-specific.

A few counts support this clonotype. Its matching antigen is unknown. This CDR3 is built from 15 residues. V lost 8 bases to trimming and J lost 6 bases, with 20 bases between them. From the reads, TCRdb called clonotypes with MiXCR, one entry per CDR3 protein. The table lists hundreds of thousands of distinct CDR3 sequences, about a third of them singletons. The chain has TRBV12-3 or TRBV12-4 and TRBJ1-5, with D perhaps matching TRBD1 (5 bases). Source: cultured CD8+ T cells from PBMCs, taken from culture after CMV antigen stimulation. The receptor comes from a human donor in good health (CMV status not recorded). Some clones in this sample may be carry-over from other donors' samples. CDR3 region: CASAGVLPVGQPQHF. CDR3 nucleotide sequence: TGTGCCAGCGCGGGGGTCCTCCCTGTTGGTCAGCCCCAGCATTTT.